This T cell receptor beta chain is from a study of blood T cells in healthy people across ages (dated by TCRdb to between 2014 and 2016). Context from the whole study: Template switching captured roughly one uniquely barcoded TCR beta cDNA molecule per two T cells in model experiments. The study measured age-related changes in TCR beta repertoire diversity using deep sequencing normalized with unique cDNA molecular identifiers. Four age groups were formed from the donors: young (average 16 years), middle-aged (approximately 39), aged (about 68) and long-lived (about 80). To avoid experimental bias, donors of different ages were distributed randomly across sequencing lanes. Using the same blood draw, the study looked at two additional independent replicas of 1 million unique cDNA reads for two donors, one aged 18 to 30 and the other aged 80 or older. General conclusions and limits of the study: Compared with the aged group, the long-lived group had more naive CD4+ T cells, fewer expanded clones and increased TCR diversity, suggesting age selection. Since profiling was done on bulk unsorted PBMCs, naive and antigen-experienced compartments could not be conclusively compared. As age increased, observed TCR beta diversity per million T cells dropped in a roughly linear way, and a significant reduction was already evident by age 40. Donor CMV infection status was unknown, potentially confounding age-related changes in expanded clonotypes. Estimates of total diversity based on one million sequenced T cells were considered lower bounds and underestimates. Observed TCR beta diversity correlated strongly with the percentage of naive T cells measured by flow cytometry.

Libraries came from 5' RACE. The listed sequencing device is Illumina HiSeq 2500. A second roughly 6 to 11 cycle PCR used a sample-barcoded 5' primer and a J-beta primer mix. A unique molecular identifier was introduced onto each TCR beta cDNA molecule by a template-switch 5' adaptor carrying 12 random nucleotides. Each sample yielded at least 2.5 million CDR3-containing paired-end reads. The Mint cDNA synthesis kit, primed by a TRBC-specific oligonucleotide, was used to synthesize first-strand cDNA from all RNA. Following uracil-DNA glycosylase treatment, all cDNA underwent a first 18-cycle PCR with the universal primers M1SS and BC2_uni_R. As for the original processing: Normalization of each sample was performed by random selection of 1 million high-quality reads, each carrying a distinct molecular identifier. Reads with shared molecular identifiers were discarded instead of being binned into consensus sequences. MiTCR, run with a Q25 quality threshold and the strictest error-elimination algorithm, handled CDR3 identification, clonotype clustering and error correction. A nonparametric unseen species model using Euler transformation provided a lower-bound estimate of total TCR beta diversity. TCRdb ran its own pipeline on the public reads, namely fastp trimming at Q25 and MiXCR clone calling, and kept in-frame beta chains. CDR3 protein sequences are deduplicated, and each keeps its most common genes and DNA. The V and J calls and clone size come from TCRdb's table, not from the authors' own analysis. The sample records roughly 1.5 million distinct CDR3 sequences, approximately 39% of which are singletons. The biggest ten clones account for approximately 4.1% of the sample.

The approximately 39 donors, aged about 6 to 95 years, were systemically healthy Caucasian individuals from Russia. Each donor gave 8 to 10 milliliters of peripheral blood, collected into EDTA-treated Vacutainer tubes. PBMCs were isolated by Ficoll-Paque density-gradient centrifugation, with at least 6 million obtained per sample. Total RNA, at least 5 micrograms per sample, was extracted from PBMCs with Trizol reagent. For every donor, an aliquot of PBMCs went through flow cytometry to measure the percentages of naive CD45RAhigh/CD27high T cells. V ends up 6 bases short and J 5 bases short, with an unmatched junction base count of 3. Measured from the cysteine to the phenylalanine, the CDR3 is 13 residues long. Kept here is only the CDR3 DNA, which spans 39 bases and is read in frame from base 1. Via the germline V gene, CDR1 is MDHEN and CDR2 SYDVKM. Remarks on this clonotype: Its recognized antigen is unknown. No qualities accompany the bases; no much larger clone lies one base away.

The sequence derives from a woman aged 18-29 years in good health. The rearrangement combines TRBV28 with TRBJ2-3; 9 junctional bases match TRBD2. Sequencing was done on a sample of blood. The base sequence is TGTGCCAGCAGCCTAGCGGGGCAAGATACGCAGTATTTT. Its amino acids are CASSLAGQDTQYF.